Below are 24 T cell receptor beta chains sequenced from a single sample in a study of early T cells in non-severe SARS-CoV-2 infection. TCRdb analysed the 5' RACE reads with MiXCR anew, one entry per CDR3 protein. The table has 85,000 to 100,000 distinct CDR3 sequences, 11% seen once. The sample consisted of whole blood. The receptors come from an adult who was a healthcare worker with PCR-confirmed SARS-CoV-2 infection or an uninfected control (not recorded which).

J is TRBJ1-3 and V is TRBV12-3 or TRBV12-4; the D is unclear. With 4 bases removed from V and 7 bases from J, the gap between germline ends came to 8 bases. CDR3 length: 12 residues. CDR3 region: CASSSRRNTIYF. The CDR3 DNA sequence: TGTGCCAGCAGTTCACGTAGGAACACCATATATTTT.

The rearrangement uses TRBV20-1 and TRBJ2-3; D not certain. The CDR3 extends over 13 amino acids. CDR1 is DFQATT, CDR2 SNEGSKA, per germline (reference sequence). V was cut by 3 bases and J by 6 bases, with 13 bases left in between. The chain's CDR3 is CSASLPPGDTQYF. CDR3 nucleotide sequence: TGCAGTGCTAGCTTACCGCCCGGGGATACGCAGTATTTT.

This clonotype was seen only once. The chain is built from TRBV3-2 and TRBJ2-7; the tabulated D call, TRBD2, remains unverified against the DNA. TRBV3-2 counts as a pseudogene. The CDR3 contains 21 residues. The CDR3 sequence is CASSQDSSLIVSKAGDYEQYF. CDR3 DNA: TGTGCCAGCAGCCAAGATTCGTCGTTGATCGTTTCGAAAGCGGGGGACTACGAGCAGTACTTC.

This clonotype has only a few counts. The rearrangement joins TRBV5-6 to TRBJ2-7; perhaps TRBD1 as D (6 bases). Per germline, CDR1 SGHDT and CDR2 YYEEEE. The ends were cut back, 3 bases at V and 3 bases at J, with 13 bases in the middle. This CDR3 is built from 14 residues. The CDR3 loop is CASSSGAGYYEQYF. CDR3 nucleotides: TGTGCCAGCAGCTCAGGGGCGGGCTACTACGAGCAGTACTTC.

The rearrangement uses TRBV12-3 or TRBV12-4 and TRBJ1-1; unclear D gene. The CDR3 covers 12 residues. With 3 bases removed from V and 5 bases from J, the gap between germline ends came to 7 bases. The CDR3 region has the DNA TGTGCCAGCAGTTTTAGGAGGACTGAAGCTTTCTTT. This sequence encodes CASSFRRTEAFF.

This clonotype was counted many times. This chain links TRBV9 with TRBJ1-1, with D tentatively TRBD1 (5 bases). Germline CDR1 and CDR2: SGDLS and YYNGEE. V lost 2 bases to trimming and J lost 0 bases, with 8 bases between them. This CDR3 comprises 14 residues. The CDR3 nucleotides read TGTGCCAGCAGCGTGGACACCATGAACACTGAAGCTTTCTTT. This encodes CASSVDTMNTEAFF.

This clonotype was observed at least ten times. The V gene is TRBV29-1, the J gene TRBJ1-4, with D uncertain. The CDR3 has 13 residues. CDR1 and CDR2 (germline): SQVTM, ANQGSEA. V was clipped by 5 bases and J by 2 bases, with 9 bases between them. CDR3 loop: CSVPGNTNEKLFF. In DNA, the CDR3 is TGCAGCGTTCCCGGGAATACTAATGAAAAACTGTTTTTT.

This clonotype has more than one count but fewer than ten. The chain recombines TRBV12-3 or TRBV12-4 with TRBJ1-1; possible D gene TRBD1, 6 bases. This CDR3 has 15 amino acids. Trimming took off 2 bases at V and 5 bases at J, with 15 bases between the two ends. The CDR3 is CASSLRGARGTEAFF. The CDR3 region has the DNA TGTGCCAGCAGTTTACGGGGGGCGAGAGGAACTGAAGCTTTCTTT.

This clonotype has a handful of counts. The chain recombines TRBV20-1 with TRBJ2-7; 9 bases are shared with TRBD1. CDR3 length: 14 residues. Trimming cost V 6 bases and J 3 bases; bases outside gene matches: 9. The V gene's germline CDR1 is DFQATT and CDR2 SNEGSKA (reference sequence). Here the CDR3 reads CSAPGQGGGYEQYF. The CDR3 DNA follows: TGCAGTGCCCCGGGACAGGGCGGTGGCTACGAGCAGTACTTC.

The chain couples TRBV19 to TRBJ2-3; TRBD1 agrees at 8 bases. Germline V gene lookup returns CDR1 LNHDA and CDR2 SQIVND (reference sequence). Trimming removed 6 bases from V and 2 bases from J; junction bases left unmatched: 4. CDR3 length equals 14 residues. The CDR3 sequence: CASSRDRNTDTQYF. The CDR3 region has the DNA TGTGCCAGTAGCCGGGACAGGAACACAGATACGCAGTATTTT.

This clonotype was found a few times. V gene TRBV18 combines with J gene TRBJ1-1, with D perhaps TRBD1 (5 bases). This CDR3 has 15 amino acids. Germline loops: CDR1 KGHSH, CDR2 LQKENI. Trimming removed 0 bases at V and 1 base at J, with 9 bases between. Here the CDR3 reads CASSPPVGQNTEAFF. CDR3 DNA sequence: TGTGCCAGCTCACCACCGGTCGGACAGAACACTGAAGCTTTCTTT. Drawing the rest from reference TRBV18 and TRBJ1-1, the complete variable domain is NAGVMQNPRHLVRRRGQEARLRCSPMKGHSHVYWYRQLPEEGLKFMVYLQKENIIDESGMPKERFSAEFPKEGPSILRIQQVVRGDSAAYFCASSPPVGQNTEAFFGQGTRLTVV.

This clonotype came up a few times. V is TRBV18 and J is TRBJ2-3, with 12 bases matching TRBD2. Germline CDR1 reads KGHSH; CDR2 reads LQKENI. Losses at the gene ends were 0 bases for V and 2 bases for J; bases not matched to a gene: 12. The CDR3 contains 20 residues. CDR3 coding DNA: TGTGCCAGCTCACCACCGGGCTTCAAACTAGCGGGGGGCACCACAGATACGCAGTATTTT. As protein: CASSPPGFKLAGGTTDTQYF.

The sample holds a few counts of this clonotype. The chain couples TRBV28 to TRBJ2-2, with D perhaps matching TRBD2 (6 bases). There are 18 residues in the CDR3. Germline V gene lookup returns CDR1 MDHEN and CDR2 SYDVKM. Trimming removed 6 bases at V and 0 bases at J, with 20 bases between. The chain's CDR3 is CASSHGTGQIANTGELFF. Here the CDR3 DNA reads TGTGCCAGCAGCCATGGGACTGGCCAAATCGCGAACACCGGGGAGCTGTTTTTT.

The genes are TRBV2 and TRBJ2-1, with unresolved D. From germline, CDR1 is SNHLY and CDR2 FYNNEI. Between the trimmed V and J ends, which lost 1 base and 2 bases, there was a span of 9 bases. This CDR3 region has 15 residues. The CDR3 is CASSEDTATYNEQFF. Written as DNA, the CDR3 is TGTGCCAGCAGTGAAGATACAGCCACCTACAATGAGCAGTTCTTC.

This clonotype was seen repeatedly, ten times or more. The chain is built from TRBV18 and TRBJ2-1, with D perhaps being TRBD1 or TRBD2 (5 bases each). V lost 2 bases and J 8 bases, leaving 19 bases between the germline ends. Per the germline V gene, CDR1 is KGHSH and CDR2 is LQKENI. This CDR3 region has 16 residues. The CDR3 sequence: CASSPEGQVMRDEQFF. The CDR3 DNA follows: TGTGCCAGCTCACCAGAGGGGCAGGTCATGAGAGATGAGCAGTTCTTC.

J is TRBJ1-4 and V is TRBV20-1; D is ambiguous. Trimming left V 0 bases short and J 0 bases short, with 5 bases between. CDR3 length: 14 residues. The germline V gene has CDR1 DFQATT and CDR2 SNEGSKA (reference sequence). The CDR3 sequence is CSAREIATNEKLFF. The CDR3 bases are TGCAGTGCTAGAGAAATTGCAACTAATGAAAAACTGTTTTTT.

There are a few counts of this clonotype. Here the CDR3 reads CASARLEQKTQYF. Written as DNA, the CDR3 is TGCGCCAGCGCCAGATTGGAGCAGAAGACCCAGTACTTC. The chain couples TRBV10-2 to TRBJ2-5; no reliable D call. This CDR3 has 13 residues. CDR1 is WSHSY, CDR2 SAAADI, per germline. Trimming cost V 8 bases and J 6 bases, with 16 bases left between them.

This clonotype occurred a few times. For the CDR3, the DNA is TGTGCCAGCAGTTCCCCTAGCCCGAGCTCCTACAATGAGCAGTTCTTC. Translation: CASSSPSPSSYNEQFF. The chain couples TRBV6-2 or TRBV6-3 to TRBJ2-1, with a possible D match to TRBD2 (5 bases). Germline-derived CDR1 and CDR2 are MNHEY and SVGEGT. V was cut by 4 bases and J by 0 bases, with 13 bases left in between. The CDR3 totals 16 residues.

The chain has TRBV6-1 and TRBJ1-1; the D gene is possibly TRBD1 (6 bases). The germline CDR1 and CDR2 sequences are MNHNS and SASEGT. The V and J ends lost 7 bases and 6 bases respectively, with 18 bases between them. The CDR3 has 14 amino acids. This CDR3 reads CASIWSRGVAEAFF. The DNA for the CDR3 is TGTGCCAGCATCTGGAGCAGGGGAGTTGCTGAAGCTTTCTTT.

This clonotype came up many times. The chain carries TRBV20-1 and TRBJ2-1; D remains ambiguous. V lost 6 bases to trimming and J lost 2 bases, with 14 bases between them. The CDR3 extends over 14 amino acids. Germline loops: CDR1 DFQATT, CDR2 SNEGSKA (reference sequence). In nucleotides, the CDR3 is TGCAGTGCAGCCCCAGGTGTACCCTACAATGAGCAGTTCTTC. Residues: CSAAPGVPYNEQFF.

This clonotype was detected only a few times. The chain combines TRBV6-2 or TRBV6-3 with TRBJ2-6; tentative D call: TRBD2 (5 bases). Germline loops: CDR1 MNHEY, CDR2 SVGEGT. The CDR3 consists of 16 residues. Trimming cost V 5 bases and J 0 bases, with 11 bases left between them. CDR3 in DNA: TGTGCCAGCAGTAGCGGACGGCGCTCTGGGGCCAACGTCCTGACTTTC. Translating gives CASSSGRRSGANVLTF.

The chain has TRBV28 and TRBJ1-5, with a weak D call TRBD1 (6 bases). This CDR3 has 15 residues. Germline values: CDR1 MDHEN, CDR2 SYDVKM. V lost 1 base and J lost 8, with 15 bases in between. The CDR3 sequence is CASSLSGGAPKPQHF. CDR3 nucleotide sequence: TGTGCCAGCAGTTTATCCGGGGGGGCCCCAAAGCCCCAGCATTTT.

The chain couples TRBV4-1 to TRBJ1-1; tentative D call: TRBD1 (6 bases). The germline CDR1 and CDR2 sequences are MGHRA and YSYEKL. V was shortened by 0 bases and J by 3 bases, with 11 bases between the two germline ends. The CDR3 contains 15 residues. The CDR3 coding sequence is TGCGCCAGCAGCCAAGAACAGGGTAGGGACACTGAAGCTTTCTTT. Translation: CASSQEQGRDTEAFF.

This sequence joins TRBV12-3 or TRBV12-4 and TRBJ2-3; D assignment may be TRBD1 or TRBD2 (5 bases each). This CDR3 has 14 residues. Trimming left V 6 bases short and J 2 bases short, with 12 bases between. The CDR3 sequence is CASSLGAITDTQYF. DNA of the CDR3: TGTGCCAGCAGCCTCGGGGCAATCACAGATACGCAGTATTTT.